This T cell receptor beta chain stems from a study of radiation and T cells in renal cell carcinoma. Findings of the study overall: Top tumor clonotypes rose in blood 2 weeks post-radiation, then contracted. No pretreatment tumor biopsies were available for baseline clonotypes.

Produced via immunoSEQ multiplex PCR; TCRdb's table is partial and in-frame only. The sample includes approximately 150,000 clones, around nine tenths seen only once; the top ten take 17%. Noted time point: blood 4 weeks post-SBRT, at nephrectomy. Described treatment: 15 Gy SBRT to primary tumor, nephrectomy 4 weeks later. This clone was observed a few times. What it binds is not known. This CDR3 is built from 11 residues. Germline assignment: CDR1 SGHTA and CDR2 FQGNSA. The ends were cut back, 2 bases at V and 3 bases at J, with 2 bases in the middle. The receptor comes from a woman aged 45-65 years with renal cell carcinoma. The sample in question was blood, obtained from a patient whose treatment included radiotherapy and nephrectomy. The chain joins TRBV7-2 to TRBJ2-7; D not resolved. The CDR3 region is CASSLYYEQYF. The CDR3 DNA is TGTGCCAGCAGCTTATACTACGAGCAGTACTTC.